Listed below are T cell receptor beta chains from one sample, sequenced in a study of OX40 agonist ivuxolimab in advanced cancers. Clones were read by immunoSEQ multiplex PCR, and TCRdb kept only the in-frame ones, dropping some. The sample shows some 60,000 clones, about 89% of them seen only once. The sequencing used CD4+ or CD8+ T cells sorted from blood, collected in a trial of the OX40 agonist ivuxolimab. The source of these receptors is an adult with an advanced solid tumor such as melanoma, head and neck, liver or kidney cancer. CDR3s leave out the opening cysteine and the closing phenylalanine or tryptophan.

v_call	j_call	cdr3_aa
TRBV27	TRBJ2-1	ASTEGGPYNEQF
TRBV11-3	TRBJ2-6	ASSHSVRESNVLT
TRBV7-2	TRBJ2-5	ASSLNRGETQY
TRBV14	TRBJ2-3	ASSPGEDTQY
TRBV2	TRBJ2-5	ASRETGIGETQY
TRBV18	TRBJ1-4	ASSRGTTATNEKLF
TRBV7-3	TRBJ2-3	ASSLNPGLATGTDTQY
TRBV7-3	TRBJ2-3	ASSLGLAGADTQY
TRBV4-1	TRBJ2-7	ASSQATGEWYEQY
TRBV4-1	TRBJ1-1	ASSQLPGQGPAGIRMGAF
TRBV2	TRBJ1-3	ASTGLKGNTIY
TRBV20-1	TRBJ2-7	SARGTYEQY
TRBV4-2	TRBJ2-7	ASSQVLAGNEQY
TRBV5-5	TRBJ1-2	ASSTMYGYGYT
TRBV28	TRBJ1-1	ASSFFGENTEAF
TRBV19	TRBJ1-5	ASSPTGGEQPQH
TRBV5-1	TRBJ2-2	ASSFSAGVPGELF
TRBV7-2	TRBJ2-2	ASSFLAGNTGELF
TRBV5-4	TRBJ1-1	ASSLINGGAF
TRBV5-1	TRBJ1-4	ASSLEASGSEKLF
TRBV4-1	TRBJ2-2	ASSRVGFEEANTGELF
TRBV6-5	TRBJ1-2	ASSYTPYGYT
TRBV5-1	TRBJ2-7	ASRTGTTNYEQY
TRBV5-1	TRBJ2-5	ASSFGGTETQY
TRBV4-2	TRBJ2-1	ASSQADPYNEQF
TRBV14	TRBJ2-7	ASSQDTGRQY
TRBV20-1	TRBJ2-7	SARDLYEQY
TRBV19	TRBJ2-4	ASSLWTGTGRTKNIQY
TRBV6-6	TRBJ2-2	ASSTTLNTGELF
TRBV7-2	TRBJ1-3	ASSLAAGKVNTIY
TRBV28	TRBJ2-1	ALQGRGAASYNEQF
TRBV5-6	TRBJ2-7	ASLRGGAYEQY
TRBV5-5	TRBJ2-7	ASSLEGSSYEQY
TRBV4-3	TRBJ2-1	ASSQRPGTSGYNEQF
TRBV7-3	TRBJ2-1	ASSLERSGWGNEQF
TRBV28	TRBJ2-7	ASSSSGVLGGFSYEQY
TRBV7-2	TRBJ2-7	AVWRKGEQY
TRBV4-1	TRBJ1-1	ASSHDQGYTEAF
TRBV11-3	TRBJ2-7	ASSFASDYEQY
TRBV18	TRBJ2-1	ASSPPGTLAVYNEQF
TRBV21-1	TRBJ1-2	ASSLGTGPLNYGYT
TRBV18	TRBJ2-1	ASSPPTGYNEQF
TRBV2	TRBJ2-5	ASTAVQETQY
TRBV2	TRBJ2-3	ASKRRTTYTQY
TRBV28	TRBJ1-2	ASSPHVGSYYGYT
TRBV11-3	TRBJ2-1	ASSLAGTSGYNEQF
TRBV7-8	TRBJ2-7	ASSDPGQTYEQY
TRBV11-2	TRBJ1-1	ASSFGLTTEAF
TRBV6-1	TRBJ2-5	ASSRGIGETQY
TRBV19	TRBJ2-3	ASSASTDTQY
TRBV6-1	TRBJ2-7	ASSETRERGYEQY
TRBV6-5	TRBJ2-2	ASRTGTLDTGELF
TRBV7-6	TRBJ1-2	ASSSGPGTAYGYT
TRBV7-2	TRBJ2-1	ASSPYSGSSYNEQF
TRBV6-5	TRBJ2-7	ASSTGTEYEQY
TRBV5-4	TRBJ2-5	ASSLGGSRETQY
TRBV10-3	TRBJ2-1	AISDSGLAGKVEQF
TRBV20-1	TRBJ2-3	SARLAGVY
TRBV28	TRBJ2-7	ASSRPGAFSYEQY